This T cell receptor (beta chain) was identified during a study of cytomegalovirus exposure and HLA in healthy donors. Study-level results: In an earlier analysis, most TCR beta V segments were productive about 87% or about 30% of the time.

Both 60 Vbeta primers and 13 Jbeta primers went into the PCR. Data came from immunoSEQ multiplex PCR; TCRdb stores just in-frame clones and leaves some out. This table holds over 70,000 clones, nearly 80% found once. The CDR3 totals 15 residues. Germline values: CDR1 SEHNR, CDR2 FQNEAQ (reference sequence). J was trimmed by 4 bases and V by 5 bases; bases with no gene match: 7. Points on this clone: The antigen remains undetermined.

Material: PBMCs. The clonotype comes from a woman between 45 and 60 years old in good health and CMV-seropositive. The rearrangement links TRBV7-9 to TRBJ2-2, with 7 bases lining up with TRBD1. Written as DNA, the CDR3 is TGTGCCAGCAGCCCCGACAGGGTGGCCACCGGGGAGCTGTTTTTT. Translation: CASSPDRVATGELFF.